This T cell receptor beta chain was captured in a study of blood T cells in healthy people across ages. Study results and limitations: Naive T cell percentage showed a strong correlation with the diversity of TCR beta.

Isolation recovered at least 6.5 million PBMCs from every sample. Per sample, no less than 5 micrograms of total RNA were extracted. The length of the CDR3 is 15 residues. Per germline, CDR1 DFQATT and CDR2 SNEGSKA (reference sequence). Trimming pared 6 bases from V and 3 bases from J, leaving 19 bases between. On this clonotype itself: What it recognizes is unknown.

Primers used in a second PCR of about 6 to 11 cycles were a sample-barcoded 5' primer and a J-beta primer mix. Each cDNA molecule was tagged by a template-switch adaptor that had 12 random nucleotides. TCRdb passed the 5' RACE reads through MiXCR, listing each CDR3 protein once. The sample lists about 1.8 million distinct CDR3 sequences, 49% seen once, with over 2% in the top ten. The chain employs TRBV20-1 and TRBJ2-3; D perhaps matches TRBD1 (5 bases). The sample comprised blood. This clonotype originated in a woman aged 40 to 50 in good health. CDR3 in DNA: TGCAGTGCCCAAGACAGTAATCTAAGGACAGATACGCAGTATTTT. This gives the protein CSAQDSNLRTDTQYF.